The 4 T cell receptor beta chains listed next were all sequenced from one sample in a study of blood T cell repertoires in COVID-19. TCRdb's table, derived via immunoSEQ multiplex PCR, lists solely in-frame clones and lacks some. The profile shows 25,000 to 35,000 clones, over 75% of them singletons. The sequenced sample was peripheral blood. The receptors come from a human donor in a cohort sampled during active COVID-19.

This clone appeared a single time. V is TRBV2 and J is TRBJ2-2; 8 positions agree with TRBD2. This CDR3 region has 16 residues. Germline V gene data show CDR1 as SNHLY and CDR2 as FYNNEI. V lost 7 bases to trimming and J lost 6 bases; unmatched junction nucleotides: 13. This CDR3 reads CASMDPGGSRPGELFF. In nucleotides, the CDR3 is TGTGCCAGCATGGATCCGGGAGGGAGTCGTCCCGGGGAGCTGTTTTTT.

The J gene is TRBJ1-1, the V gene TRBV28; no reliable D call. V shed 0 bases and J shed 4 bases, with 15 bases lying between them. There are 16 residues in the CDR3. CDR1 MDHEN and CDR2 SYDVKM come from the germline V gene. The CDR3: CASSLWPHISGTEAFF. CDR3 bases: TGTGCCAGCAGTTTATGGCCGCATATATCGGGCACTGAAGCTTTCTTT.

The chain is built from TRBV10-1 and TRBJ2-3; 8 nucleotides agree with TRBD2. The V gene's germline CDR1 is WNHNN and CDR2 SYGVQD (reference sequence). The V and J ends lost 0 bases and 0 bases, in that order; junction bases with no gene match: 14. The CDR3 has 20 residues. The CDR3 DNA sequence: TGCGCCAGCAGTGAGTCGGGGGTGCGGGGGGTGATCTCTAGCACAGATACGCAGTATTTT. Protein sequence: CASSESGVRGVISSTDTQYF.

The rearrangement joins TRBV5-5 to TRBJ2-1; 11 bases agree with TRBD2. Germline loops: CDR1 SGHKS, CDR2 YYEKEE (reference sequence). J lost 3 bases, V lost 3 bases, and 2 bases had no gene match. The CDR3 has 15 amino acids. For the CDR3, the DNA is TGTGCCAGCAGCTCGGGACTAGCGGACTACAATGAGCAGTTCTTC. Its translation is CASSSGLADYNEQFF.